This record concerns one T cell receptor beta chain sequence. The time point denotes: blood at routine non-recurrence follow-up after resection. Tumor, nontumor lung or frozen PBMC supplied whole RNA that was sequenced unsorted. Using its own MiXCR run on the 5' RACE reads, TCRdb lists one record per CDR3 protein. The table includes fewer than 150,000 distinct CDR3 sequences, 11% detected once. These data are taken from a study of spatial heterogeneity in lung cancer. At the level of the study: In cases with available follow-up PBMC samples, these were sequenced at a median of about two years after resection. The study consistently detected more beta-chain than alpha-chain sequences.

This receptor was obtained from a female donor with early-stage non-small cell lung cancer. Specimen: PBMCs, collected at follow-up.

CDR3: CASHPSHRTDTQYF. CDR3 coding DNA: TGTGCCAGCCACCCCAGCCACCGCACAGATACGCAGTATTTT. The rearrangement joins TRBV21-1 to TRBJ2-3. TRBV21-1 is reported as a pseudogene. This CDR3 contains 14 residues.